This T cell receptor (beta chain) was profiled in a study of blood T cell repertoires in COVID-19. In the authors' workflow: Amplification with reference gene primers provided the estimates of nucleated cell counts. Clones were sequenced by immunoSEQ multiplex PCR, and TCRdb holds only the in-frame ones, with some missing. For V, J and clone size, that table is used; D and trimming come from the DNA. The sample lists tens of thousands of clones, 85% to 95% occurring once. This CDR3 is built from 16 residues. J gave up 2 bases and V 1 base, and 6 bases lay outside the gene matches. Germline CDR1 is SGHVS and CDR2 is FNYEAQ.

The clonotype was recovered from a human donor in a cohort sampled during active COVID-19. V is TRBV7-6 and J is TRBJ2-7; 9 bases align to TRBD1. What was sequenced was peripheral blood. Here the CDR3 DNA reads TGTGCCAGCAGCTTAGGTGGGACAGGGCGCACCTACGAGCAGTACGTC. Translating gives CASSLGGTGRTYEQYV.